This T cell receptor (beta chain) was profiled in a study of OX40 agonist ivuxolimab in advanced cancers. Study-level information: An agonistic anti-OX40 (CD134) antibody, ivuxolimab, was used to treat the patients. Recorded diagnoses for dose-escalation patients were hepatocellular carcinoma, melanoma, renal cell or head and neck cancer. The dose-escalation cohort was roughly 83% male, with a mean age of approximately 61 years, ranging about 23 to 90. Partial response was recorded in three patients: one hepatocellular carcinoma and two cutaneous melanoma cases.

Using immunoSEQ multiplex PCR, the repertoire was profiled, and TCRdb retains in-frame clones only, with some absent. The data show tens of thousands of clones, 90% to 95% seen once. Germline loops: CDR1 MGHDK, CDR2 SYGVNS. The CDR3 contains 15 residues. Germline trimming cut 5 bases from V and 2 bases from J; bases unmatched to any gene: 4. The TCR comes from an adult with an advanced solid tumor such as melanoma, head and neck, liver or kidney cancer. Sequenced material: CD4+ or CD8+ T cells sorted from blood, taken in a trial of the OX40 agonist ivuxolimab. The chain couples TRBV25-1 to TRBJ2-3, with 10 bases aligning to TRBD2. CDR3 DNA sequence: TGTGCCAGCAGTCTTCTAGCGGGGGACACAGATACGCAGTATTTT. It yields the protein CASSLLAGDTDTQYF.